A selection of T cell receptor beta chains follows, all from one sample in a study of T cell changes during pregnancy in multiple sclerosis. Sequenced by immunoSEQ multiplex PCR; TCRdb stores in-frame clones only, minus some. The table shows about 44,000 clones, with about 92% occurring only once. Sequences were obtained from peripheral blood. The source is a female donor with multiple sclerosis, enrolled in a pregnancy study. Each CDR3 is given with its conserved first and last residue. The D gene is left open where the match is weak. Where a row states a size, it is once, few, many or the class of an expanded clone; other rows omit it.

clone size: .; J gene: TRBJ2-6; D gene: .; V gene: TRBV7-9; CDR3 protein: CASSGISGANVLTF; CDR3 DNA: TGTGCCAGCAGCGGGATCTCTGGGGCCAACGTCCTGACTTTC
clone size: few; J gene: TRBJ2-2; D gene: .; V gene: TRBV5-6; CDR3 protein: CASSRDRNTGELFF; CDR3 DNA: TGTGCCAGCAGCAGGGACCGGAACACCGGGGAGCTGTTTTTT
clone size: .; J gene: TRBJ2-6; D gene: .; V gene: TRBV30; CDR3 protein: CAWSLSGLSGANVLTF; CDR3 DNA: TGTGCCTGGAGTTTGTCAGGTTTATCTGGGGCCAACGTCCTGACTTTC
clone size: .; J gene: TRBJ2-6; D gene: .; V gene: TRBV19; CDR3 protein: CASSISRGSGANVLTF; CDR3 DNA: TGTGCCAGTAGTATATCCCGGGGCTCTGGGGCCAACGTCCTGACTTTC
clone size: .; J gene: TRBJ1-1; D gene: .; V gene: TRBV27; CDR3 protein: CASSLTLNTEAFF; CDR3 DNA: TGTGCCAGCAGTTTGACACTCAACACTGAAGCTTTCTTT
clone size: .; J gene: TRBJ2-6; D gene: .; V gene: TRBV28; CDR3 protein: CASSVGVGANVLTF; CDR3 DNA: TGTGCCAGCAGTGTAGGGGTCGGGGCCAACGTCCTGACTTTC
clone size: .; J gene: TRBJ2-3; D gene: .; V gene: TRBV30; CDR3 protein: CAWSVRDTQYF; CDR3 DNA: TGTGCCTGGAGTGTTCGAGATACGCAGTATTTT
clone size: few; J gene: TRBJ1-2; D gene: TRBD1; V gene: TRBV6-6; CDR3 protein: CASSGGQSTNYGYTF; CDR3 DNA: TGTGCCAGCAGTGGGGGACAGTCGACTAACTATGGCTACACCTTC
clone size: .; J gene: TRBJ2-7; D gene: .; V gene: TRBV6-1; CDR3 protein: CASNPDGRAPYEQYF; CDR3 DNA: TGTGCCAGCAATCCTGACGGACGGGCCCCCTACGAGCAGTACTTC
clone size: .; J gene: TRBJ2-3; D gene: TRBD2; V gene: TRBV28; CDR3 protein: CASSHRGSSTDTQYF; CDR3 DNA: TGTGCCAGCAGTCACCGCGGGAGTTCCACAGATACGCAGTATTTT
clone size: .; J gene: TRBJ1-2; D gene: .; V gene: TRBV18; CDR3 protein: CASSPAVRGDGYTF; CDR3 DNA: TGTGCCAGCTCACCAGCCGTGAGAGGGGATGGCTACACCTTC
clone size: .; J gene: TRBJ2-1; D gene: TRBD2; V gene: TRBV10-1; CDR3 protein: CASSDLGLAGVDEQFF; CDR3 DNA: TGCGCCAGCAGTGACTTGGGACTAGCGGGAGTCGATGAGCAGTTCTTC
clone size: .; J gene: TRBJ2-1; D gene: TRBD2; V gene: TRBV6-4; CDR3 protein: CASSEGEGGGNEQFF; CDR3 DNA: TGTGCCAGCAGTGAGGGGGAGGGTGGTGGCAATGAGCAGTTCTTC
clone size: once; J gene: TRBJ1-1; D gene: TRBD1; V gene: TRBV28; CDR3 protein: CASSSSGGMTNNHRF; CDR3 DNA: TGTGCCAGCAGTTCCTCAGGGGGTATGACTAACAACCACCGCTTT
clone size: .; J gene: TRBJ2-5; D gene: TRBD2; V gene: TRBV7-3; CDR3 protein: CASSRLAGGPQYF; CDR3 DNA: TGTGCCAGCAGCCGCCTAGCGGGAGGGCCCCAGTACTTC
clone size: .; J gene: TRBJ2-1; D gene: .; V gene: TRBV6-4; CDR3 protein: CASSLDPSSYNEQFF; CDR3 DNA: TGTGCCAGCAGCCTGGACCCGAGCTCCTACAATGAGCAGTTCTTC
clone size: .; J gene: TRBJ2-5; D gene: .; V gene: TRBV11-2; CDR3 protein: CASSLYETQYF; CDR3 DNA: TGTGCCAGCAGCTTATATGAGACCCAGTACTTC
clone size: .; J gene: TRBJ1-5; D gene: TRBD1; V gene: TRBV7-9; CDR3 protein: CASSRTGGEDQPQHF; CDR3 DNA: TGTGCCAGCAGCAGGACAGGGGGAGAGGATCAGCCCCAGCATTTT
clone size: .; J gene: TRBJ2-2; D gene: TRBD2; V gene: TRBV9; CDR3 protein: CASSVGLAGVAGELFF; CDR3 DNA: TGTGCCAGCAGCGTCGGACTAGCGGGAGTGGCCGGGGAGCTGTTTTTT
clone size: .; J gene: TRBJ2-1; D gene: TRBD2; V gene: TRBV19; CDR3 protein: CASSRLPSGSSYNEQFF; CDR3 DNA: TGTGCCAGTAGTAGATTACCTAGCGGAAGCTCCTACAATGAGCAGTTCTTC
clone size: .; J gene: TRBJ2-3; D gene: TRBD2; V gene: TRBV7-6; CDR3 protein: CASSRQRERESTDTQYF; CDR3 DNA: TGTGCCAGCAGCCGACAGCGCGAGCGGGAGAGCACAGATACGCAGTATTTT
clone size: .; J gene: TRBJ2-7; D gene: TRBD2; V gene: TRBV12-5; CDR3 protein: CASGLGVAGAYEQYF; CDR3 DNA: TGTGCTAGTGGTTTGGGAGTAGCGGGAGCCTACGAGCAGTACTTC
clone size: .; J gene: TRBJ2-2; D gene: .; V gene: TRBV27; CDR3 protein: CASSPPGENTGELFF; CDR3 DNA: TGTGCCAGCAGTCCCCCCGGAGAGAACACCGGGGAGCTGTTTTTT
clone size: .; J gene: TRBJ2-3; D gene: .; V gene: TRBV12-5; CDR3 protein: CASARQNSDTQYF; CDR3 DNA: TGTGCTAGTGCTCGACAGAATTCAGATACGCAGTATTTT
clone size: few; J gene: TRBJ1-5; D gene: .; V gene: TRBV6-1; CDR3 protein: CASSKDNQPQHF; CDR3 DNA: TGTGCCAGCAGCAAAGACAATCAGCCCCAGCATTTT
clone size: .; J gene: TRBJ2-7; D gene: .; V gene: TRBV5-4; CDR3 protein: CASSFPTGYEQYF; CDR3 DNA: TGTGCCAGCAGCTTTCCCACAGGGTACGAGCAGTACTTC
clone size: .; J gene: TRBJ2-5; D gene: .; V gene: TRBV11-3; CDR3 protein: CASSSSQQTQYF; CDR3 DNA: TGTGCCAGCAGTTCCAGTCAGCAGACCCAGTACTTC
clone size: .; J gene: TRBJ2-3; D gene: .; V gene: TRBV4-2; CDR3 protein: CASSQEISSYPYSQYF; CDR3 DNA: TGTGCCAGCAGCCAAGAAATTTCTAGTTACCCATATTCGCAGTATTTT
clone size: .; J gene: TRBJ2-5; D gene: .; V gene: TRBV5-1; CDR3 protein: CASSLELAGTGQETQYF; CDR3 DNA: TGCGCCAGCAGCTTGGAGCTAGCCGGGACGGGGCAAGAGACCCAGTACTTC
clone size: .; J gene: TRBJ2-7; D gene: .; V gene: TRBV27; CDR3 protein: CASSSVPRHEQYF; CDR3 DNA: TGTGCCAGCAGTAGCGTCCCCCGGCACGAGCAGTACTTC
clone size: .; J gene: TRBJ1-2; D gene: .; V gene: TRBV30; CDR3 protein: CAWLSPTGYYGYTF; CDR3 DNA: TGTGCCTGGCTCTCCCCGACAGGATACTATGGCTACACCTTC
clone size: once; J gene: TRBJ2-3; D gene: .; V gene: TRBV29-1; CDR3 protein: CSATTLEGTDTQYF; CDR3 DNA: TGCAGCGCCACGACCCTCGAAGGAACAGATACGCAGTATTTT
clone size: .; J gene: TRBJ2-2; D gene: .; V gene: TRBV12-5; CDR3 protein: CASGLVGPEGSGELFF; CDR3 DNA: TGTGCTAGTGGTTTGGTAGGGCCAGAGGGATCCGGGGAGCTGTTTTTT
clone size: .; J gene: TRBJ2-1; D gene: .; V gene: TRBV5-1; CDR3 protein: CASSLVPGGQSSYNEQFF; CDR3 DNA: TGCGCCAGCAGCTTGGTCCCTGGGGGGCAAAGCTCCTACAATGAGCAGTTCTTC
clone size: .; J gene: TRBJ1-1; D gene: TRBD1; V gene: TRBV5-5; CDR3 protein: CASSLGTGNTEAFF; CDR3 DNA: TGTGCCAGCAGCTTGGGGACAGGAAACACTGAAGCTTTCTTT
clone size: .; J gene: TRBJ1-1; D gene: .; V gene: TRBV5-1; CDR3 protein: CASSLVFGPNTEAFF; CDR3 DNA: TGCGCCAGCAGCTTGGTTTTCGGACCGAACACTGAAGCTTTCTTT
clone size: .; J gene: TRBJ2-5; D gene: TRBD2; V gene: TRBV19; CDR3 protein: CASSIGGGTGTQYF; CDR3 DNA: TGTGCCAGTAGTATCGGCGGGGGGACGGGGACCCAGTACTTC
clone size: .; J gene: TRBJ2-1; D gene: .; V gene: TRBV5-5; CDR3 protein: CASSLADSYNEQFF; CDR3 DNA: TGTGCCAGCAGCTTGGCCGACAGCTACAATGAGCAGTTCTTC
clone size: .; J gene: TRBJ2-7; D gene: .; V gene: TRBV19; CDR3 protein: CASMRDVPYEQYF; CDR3 DNA: TGTGCCAGTATGCGGGACGTCCCCTACGAGCAGTACTTC
clone size: .; J gene: TRBJ1-2; D gene: .; V gene: TRBV7-9; CDR3 protein: CASSLGSRIGYTF; CDR3 DNA: TGTGCCAGCAGCTTAGGGTCCAGGATAGGCTACACCTTC